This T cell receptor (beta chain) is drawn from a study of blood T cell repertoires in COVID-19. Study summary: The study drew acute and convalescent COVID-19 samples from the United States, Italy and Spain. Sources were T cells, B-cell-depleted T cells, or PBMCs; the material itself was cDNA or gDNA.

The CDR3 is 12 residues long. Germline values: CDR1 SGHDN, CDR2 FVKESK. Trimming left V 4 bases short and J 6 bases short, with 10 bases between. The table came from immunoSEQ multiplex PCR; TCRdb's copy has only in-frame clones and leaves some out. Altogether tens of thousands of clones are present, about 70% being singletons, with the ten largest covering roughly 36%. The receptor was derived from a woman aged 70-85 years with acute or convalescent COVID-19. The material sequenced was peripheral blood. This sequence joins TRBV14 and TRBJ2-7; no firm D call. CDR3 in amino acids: CASSLIGSEQYF. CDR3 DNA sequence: TGTGCCAGCAGCCTCATTGGCAGCGAGCAGTACTTC. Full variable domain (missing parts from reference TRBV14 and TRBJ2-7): EAGVTQFPSHSVIEKGQTVTLRCDPISGHDNLYWYRRVMGKEIKFLLHFVKESKQDESGMPNNRFLAERTGGTYSTLKVQPAELEDSGVYFCASSLIGSEQYFGPGTRLTVT.